This T cell receptor beta chain was sequenced for a study of T-cell reconstitution after alpha-beta-depleted transplantation in children. Study-level points and caveats: Several hundred expanded graft clones reportedly gave rise to the alpha-beta T cells present about two months after transplant.

Per the germline V gene, CDR1 is SGHRS and CDR2 is YFSETQ. There are 14 residues in the CDR3. This clonotype was found many times. Its antigen is undetermined. Mismatch with germline at one junction end may stem from a read error. Library preparation (for TCRbeta) was performed with unique molecular identifiers. MiXCR was run by TCRdb on the PCR reads, yielding one entry per CDR3 protein. The sample comprises roughly 670,000 distinct CDR3 sequences, about an eighth of which are singletons, and 0.75% to 0.85% rests with the top ten. This specimen was PBMCs, taken before TCRalphabeta/CD19-depleted stem cell transplant. This sequence originates from a girl aged 2-10 years with congenital amegakaryocytic thrombocytopenia, due to receive a stem cell transplant. This chain joins TRBV5-1 and TRBJ2-3; 12 nucleotides align to TRBD2. As DNA, the CDR3 is TGTGCCAGCAGCCTAGCGGGAGGGTCAGATACGCAGTATTTT. Translation gives CASSLAGGSDTQYF.